These 30 T cell receptor beta chains share one sample of origin, sequenced in a study of CD8+CD57+ T cells in acquired aplastic anemia. Template material for TCR beta VDJ and CDR3 profiling consisted of genomic DNA. TCRdb recomputed calls from the reads with MiXCR, one row per CDR3 protein. The sample records roughly 170,000 distinct CDR3 sequences, approximately 48% being singletons. Patients chosen for sequencing had CD8+CD57+ cells that had expanded, as shown by flow cytometry. The sequenced sample consisted of sorted CD4+, CD8+, or CD8+CD57+ T cells (not recorded which) from PBMCs. The source is a human donor with aplastic anemia.

Turning to this clonotype: Germline and junction disagree at one end, which may indicate a read error. The chain has TRBV2 and TRBJ1-6, with D perhaps TRBD1 (6 bases). Germline V gene data show CDR1 as SNHLY and CDR2 as FYNNEI. The length of the CDR3 is 15 residues. The CDR3 loop reads CASREAGARNSPLHF. CDR3 bases: TGTGCCAGCAGGGAAGCGGGGGCGCGGAATTCACCCCTCCACTTT.

In its sample, this clonotype was seen once. Being one base from a much bigger clone, this may be a read error. The chain uses TRBV19 and TRBJ2-4; the match to TRBD2 covers 11 bases. The CDR3 loop spans 18 amino acids. The V segment lost 10 bases and the J segment 0 bases; nucleotides outside the gene matches: 14. Germline V gives CDR1 LNHDA, CDR2 SQIVND (reference sequence). In nucleotides, the CDR3 is TGTGCCAATAGGCCAGCCGGGACTAGCGGCATAGCCAAAAACATTCAGTACTTC. This translates into CANRPAGTSGIAKNIQYF.

This clonotype was detected once. The chain combines TRBV19 with TRBJ2-3; D might be TRBD1 or TRBD2, each matching 5 bases. Trimming shortened V by 5 bases and J by 4 bases, and 22 bases separated the two germline ends. This CDR3 contains 17 residues. Per germline, CDR1 LNHDA and CDR2 SQIVND (reference sequence). The CDR3 sequence: CASSVSARQPGPDTQYF. The CDR3 region has the DNA TGTGCCAGTAGTGTATCCGCCCGACAGCCGGGGCCAGATACGCAGTATTTT.

The rearrangement uses TRBV11-1 and TRBJ2-7; TRBD1 might be the D (6 bases). This CDR3 spans 17 amino acids. V was trimmed by 4 bases and J by 4 bases, leaving 23 bases between them. Germline V lookup: CDR1 SGHAT, CDR2 FQDESV (reference sequence). This chain's CDR3 is CASSSGEGWGLGYEQYF. CDR3 in DNA: TGTGCCAGCAGCTCCGGAGAGGGTTGGGGGCTGGGGTACGAGCAGTACTTC.

The rearrangement joins TRBV9 to TRBJ2-3, with 8 bases lining up with TRBD2. This CDR3 is built from 17 residues. CDR1 is SGDLS, CDR2 YYNGEE, per germline. V was pared by 4 bases and J by 4 bases, with 14 bases of the junction left unmatched. CDR3 loop: CASSLRRAGGSADTQYF. DNA of the CDR3: TGTGCCAGCAGCCTTCGCCGGGCGGGGGGAAGCGCAGATACGCAGTATTTT.

The chain joins TRBV24-1 to TRBJ2-3; 12 nucleotides align to TRBD2. Germline V gene sequence: CDR1 KGHDR, CDR2 SFDVKD. The trim removed 7 bases at V and 4 bases at J, leaving 11 bases unmatched. This CDR3 has 17 residues. The CDR3 nucleotides read TGTGCCACCAGCTCAGCTAGCGGGGGGGCCGATCCAGATACGCAGTATTTT. This sequence encodes CATSSASGGADPDTQYF.

To note about this clonotype: One base away lies a much larger clone, so this may be a sequencing read error. Without the conserved terminal phenylalanine or tryptophan, this CDR3 likely stems from a read error. This chain links TRBV6-6 with TRBJ1-1; D call uncertain. The CDR3 totals 15 residues. Trimming removed 0 bases at V and 1 base at J, with 9 bases between. Germline assignment: CDR1 MNHNY and CDR2 SVGAGI (reference sequence). The CDR3 reads CASSYSLGKNTEAFS. The CDR3 DNA is TGTGCCAGCAGTTACTCTCTCGGGAAGAACACTGAAGCTTTCTCT.

The rearrangement uses TRBV13 and TRBJ1-1; TRBD1 is a possible D gene (5 bases). CDR3 length: 14 residues. V shed 2 bases and J shed 2 bases, with 9 bases lying between them. Germline V lookup: CDR1 PRHDT, CDR2 FYEKMQ (reference sequence). DNA of the CDR3: TGTGCCAGCAGCTTAAGGACAATCAACACTGAAGCTTTCTTT. Protein: CASSLRTINTEAFF.

Points on this clonotype: One end of the junction varies from germline; a read error may be responsible. The rearrangement links TRBV10-3 to TRBJ2-7; the match to TRBD2 covers 11 bases. This CDR3 contains 15 residues. Germline V lookup: CDR1 ENHRY, CDR2 SYGVKD. This CDR3 reads CASSQTSGVSYEQYF. The CDR3 DNA reads TGTGCCAGCAGTCAGACTAGCGGGGTCTCCTACGAGCAGTACTTC.

The rearrangement uses TRBV7-9 and TRBJ2-1; D might be TRBD1 (5 bases). The CDR3 covers 18 residues. Trimming removed 4 bases from V and 5 bases from J, with 24 bases in between. Germline loops: CDR1 SEHNR, CDR2 FQNEAQ (reference sequence). CDR3 in amino acids: CASSSKHTGSHTDNEQFF. CDR3 DNA: TGTGCCAGCAGCTCCAAACACACAGGATCCCACACGGACAATGAGCAGTTCTTC. The full variable domain, with the rest looked up from reference TRBV7-9 and TRBJ2-1, is DTGVSQNPRHKITKRGQNVTFRCDPISEHNRLYWYRQTLGQGPEFLTYFQNEAQLEKSRLLSDRFSAERPKGSFSTLEIQRTEQGDSAMYLCASSSKHTGSHTDNEQFFGPGTRLTVL.

Only a few counts were recorded for this clonotype. This sequence joins TRBV29-1 and TRBJ2-4; TRBD1 aligns across 7 bases. The CDR3 is made up of 11 amino acids. V shed 7 bases, J shed 5 bases, and the junction held 2 bases outside the gene matches. Germline assignment: CDR1 SQVTM and CDR2 ANQGSEA. CDR3 nucleotide sequence: TGCAGCGGTGGGACAGAAAACATTCAGTACTTC. This gives the protein CSGGTENIQYF.

This clonotype has at least ten counts. This sequence joins TRBV7-8 and TRBJ2-7; D ambiguous. The germline V and J ends were trimmed by 0 bases and 2 bases, with 8 bases remaining between them. Germline V gene lookup returns CDR1 SGHVS and CDR2 FQNEAQ. The CDR3 is 14 residues long. Here the CDR3 reads CASSLAESTYEQYF. In DNA, the CDR3 is TGTGCCAGCAGCTTAGCGGAGTCTACCTACGAGCAGTACTTC.

For this clonotype: One junction end disagrees with the germline gene, perhaps due to a read error. The chain couples TRBV20-1 to TRBJ2-1, with a possible D match to TRBD1 (6 bases). The germline V gene has CDR1 DFQATT and CDR2 SNEGSKA (reference sequence). This CDR3 spans 15 amino acids. The CDR3 protein is CSGSGGDKSYNEQSF. The CDR3 DNA reads TGCAGTGGAAGTGGGGGCGACAAGTCCTACAATGAGCAGTCCTTC.

The CDR3 here is CASSWGGVYEQYF. The CDR3 bases are TGTGCCAGCAGCTGGGGGGGAGTTTACGAGCAGTACTTC. The rearrangement joins TRBV7-8 to TRBJ2-7, with TRBD2 matching over 7 bases. The J segment lost 4 bases and the V segment lost 4 bases, leaving 4 bases of the junction unmatched. CDR3 length: 13 residues. Germline assignment: CDR1 SGHVS and CDR2 FQNEAQ.

This clonotype appeared many times. The J gene is TRBJ1-1, the V gene TRBV5-1; D call uncertain. V lost 0 bases to trimming and J lost 8 bases, with 14 bases between them. CDR1 SGHRS and CDR2 YFSETQ come from the germline V gene. The CDR3 length is 14 residues. CDR3 sequence reads: CASSLATVGGEAFF. The CDR3 DNA reads TGCGCCAGCAGCTTGGCCACGGTTGGAGGGGAAGCTTTCTTT. The full variable domain, its missing parts supplied by reference TRBV5-1 and TRBJ1-1, is KAGVTQTPRYLIKTRGQQVTLSCSPISGHRSVSWYQQTPGQGLQFLFEYFSETQRNKGNFPGRFSGRQFSNSRSEMNVSTLELGDSALYLCASSLATVGGEAFFGQGTRLTVV.

This clonotype was seen a handful of times. The chain employs TRBV19 and TRBJ1-4; D is unclear. Between the trimmed V and J ends, which lost 5 bases and 4 bases, there was a span of 5 bases. The CDR3 runs to 12 residues. Germline loops: CDR1 LNHDA, CDR2 SQIVND (reference sequence). CDR3 sequence reads: CASSERNEKLFF. The CDR3 bases are TGTGCCAGTAGTGAACGTAATGAAAAACTGTTTTTT.

This clonotype was detected only a few times. The J gene is TRBJ1-1, the V gene TRBV28; D gene uncertain. The CDR3 spans 11 residues. Germline CDR1 MDHEN, CDR2 SYDVKM. Trimming shortened V by 4 bases and J by 11 bases, and 11 bases separated the two germline ends. This CDR3 reads CASSSLLGAFF. In DNA form, the CDR3 reads TGTGCCAGCAGTTCCCTGCTGGGCGCTTTCTTT. The variable domain in full, completed from reference TRBV28 and TRBJ1-1, reads DVKVTQSSRYLVKRTGEKVFLECVQDMDHENMFWYRQDPGLGLRLIYFSYDVKMKEKGDIPEGYSVSREKKERFSLILESASTNQTSMYLCASSSLLGAFFGQGTRLTVV.

The CDR3 DNA is TGTGCCAGCAGTACTCGGACAGGCCCCTTCCAAGAGACCCAGTACTTC. Translated: CASSTRTGPFQETQYF. The chain links TRBV12-3 or TRBV12-4 to TRBJ2-5, with TRBD1 matching over 7 bases. This CDR3 is built from 16 residues. V lost 5 bases to trimming and J lost 1 base; unmatched junction nucleotides: 10.

On this clonotype itself: At one boundary the junction diverges from the germline segment, which might be a read error. The CDR3 sequence is CASSDSGTLLTTDEKLFF. CDR3 DNA sequence: TGTGCCAGCAGTGATTCCGGGACACTCCTTACAACTGATGAAAAACTGTTTTTT. The chain links TRBV25-1 to TRBJ1-4, with D possibly matching TRBD1 (6 bases). This CDR3 is 18 amino acids long. Germline CDR1 is MGHDK and CDR2 is SYGVNS.

This chain links TRBV19 with TRBJ1-5; TRBD1 is a possible D gene (5 bases). The V end was cut by 3 bases, the J end by 3 bases, with 9 bases between. Germline CDR1 LNHDA, CDR2 SQIVND (reference sequence). The CDR3 is made up of 14 amino acids. DNA of the CDR3: TGTGCCAGTAGTATTGAAGGGGCCAATCAGCCCCAGCATTTT. Its translation is CASSIEGANQPQHF.

This chain uses TRBV11-1 with TRBJ2-7; maybe TRBD1 (5 bases). Germline V CDR1 and CDR2: SGHAT, FQDESV (reference sequence). CDR3 length: 17 amino acids. V gave up 6 bases and J gave up 4 bases, with 25 bases separating them. The DNA for the CDR3 is TGTGCCAGCAGGGGCCCTTTTACTTGGGGCAGGGAATACGAGCAGTACTTC. Translation gives CASRGPFTWGREYEQYF.

The chain has TRBV10-1 and TRBJ1-4; D remains unclear. This CDR3 comprises 12 residues. V was clipped by 7 bases and J by 8 bases, with 11 bases between them. CDR1 WNHNN and CDR2 SYGVQD come from the germline V gene (reference sequence). CDR3 region: CASIGSVEKLFF. The CDR3 DNA reads TGCGCCAGCATTGGTTCAGTGGAAAAACTGTTTTTT.

This clonotype was counted between two and nine times. CDR3 in amino acids: CAISDEVTEAFF. DNA of the CDR3: TGTGCCATCAGCGATGAGGTAACTGAAGCTTTCTTT. The gene calls are TRBV10-3 and TRBJ1-1; the D is unclear. Germline assignment: CDR1 ENHRY and CDR2 SYGVKD. The CDR3 spans 12 residues. Deletions cut 6 bases from V and 5 bases from J, with 10 bases between.

The chain combines TRBV29-1 with TRBJ1-1; D ambiguous. Germline V lookup: CDR1 SQVTM, CDR2 ANQGSEA. Trimming shortened V by 6 bases and J by 1 base, and 15 bases separated the two germline ends. The CDR3 runs to 14 residues. CDR3 DNA: TGCAGCGTCAAGGGTGCAGCCCAGAACACTGAAGCTTTCTTT. Translation gives CSVKGAAQNTEAFF.

The chain recombines TRBV10-3 with TRBJ2-5; 7 bases align to TRBD2. The V and J ends lost 6 bases and 3 bases, in that order; junction bases with no gene match: 7. Germline V gives CDR1 ENHRY, CDR2 SYGVKD. CDR3 length: 14 residues. CDR3 nucleotide sequence: TGTGCCATCAGCGCGGCTAGCGGTGAAGAGACCCAGTACTTC. It translates to CAISAASGEETQYF.

The V gene is TRBV5-1, the J gene TRBJ1-2; 10 bases align to TRBD1. V lost 4 bases, J lost 8 bases, and 8 bases stayed unmatched. The CDR3 is 14 residues long. The germline gives CDR1 SGHRS, CDR2 YFSETQ. Written as DNA, the CDR3 is TGCGCCAGCAGCGTGGGGACAGGGGTTGGAGGCTACACCTTC. Translation gives CASSVGTGVGGYTF.

This chain links TRBV20-1 with TRBJ1-1, with no clear D. Germline lookup yields CDR1 DFQATT and CDR2 SNEGSKA (reference sequence). The CDR3 runs to 11 residues. V lost 6 bases and J 5 bases, leaving 10 bases between the germline ends. The CDR3 loop is CSAPGDTEAFF. CDR3 sequence (DNA): TGCAGTGCCCCTGGGGATACTGAAGCTTTCTTT.

The chain combines TRBV2 with TRBJ1-1; a possible D gene is TRBD1 (6 bases). V gave up 6 bases and J gave up 1 base, with 9 bases separating them. The CDR3 is 13 amino acids. Germline V gives CDR1 SNHLY, CDR2 FYNNEI. CDR3 sequence: CASRTGGNTEAFF. CDR3 nucleotides: TGTGCCAGCAGGACAGGCGGGAACACTGAAGCTTTCTTT. The full variable domain, with the rest looked up from reference TRBV2 and TRBJ1-1, is EPEVTQTPSHQVTQMGQEVILRCVPISNHLYFYWYRQILGQKVEFLVSFYNNEISEKSEIFDDQFSVERPDGSNFTLKIRSTKLEDSAMYFCASRTGGNTEAFFGQGTRLTVV.

This clonotype was observed many times. V is TRBV24-1 and J is TRBJ2-7, with 8 positions matching TRBD2. With 6 bases clipped from V and 2 bases from J, the junction kept 5 bases outside the gene matches. This CDR3 has 14 residues. CDR1 is KGHDR and CDR2 is SFDVKD in the germline V gene. The chain's CDR3 is CATSPSGLTYEQYF. For the CDR3, the DNA is TGTGCCACCAGTCCTAGCGGGCTCACCTACGAGCAGTACTTC.

The chain combines TRBV7-9 with TRBJ2-7; D is unclear. CDR3 size: 12 residues. Between the trimmed V and J ends, which lost 4 bases and 3 bases, there was a span of 7 bases. Germline values: CDR1 SEHNR, CDR2 FQNEAQ (reference sequence). Here the CDR3 reads CASSSRVYEQYF. For the CDR3, the DNA is TGTGCCAGCAGCTCTAGGGTCTACGAGCAGTACTTC.